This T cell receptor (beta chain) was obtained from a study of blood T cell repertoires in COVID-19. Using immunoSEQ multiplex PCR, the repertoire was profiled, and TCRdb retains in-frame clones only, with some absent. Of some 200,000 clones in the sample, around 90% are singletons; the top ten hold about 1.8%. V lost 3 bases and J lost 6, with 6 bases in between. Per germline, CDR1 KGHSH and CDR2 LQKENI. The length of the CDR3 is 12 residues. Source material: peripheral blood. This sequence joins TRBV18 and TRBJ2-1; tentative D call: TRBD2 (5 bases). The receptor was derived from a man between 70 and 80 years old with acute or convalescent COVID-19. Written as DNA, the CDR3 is TGTGCCAGCTCACCGGCGGGCAATGAGCAGTTCTTC. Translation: CASSPAGNEQFF.